The sample holds a few counts of the clone carrying this T cell receptor beta chain. Method: immunoSEQ multiplex PCR; TCRdb's copy keeps in-frame clones and lacks some. Counted here are fewer than 90,000 clones, about nine tenths occurring once; the ten biggest clones make up roughly 0.25%. In germline, CDR1 is MNHEY, CDR2 SMNVEV (reference sequence). The CDR3 extends over 14 amino acids. V was pared by 2 bases and J by 0 bases, with 0 bases of the junction left unmatched. The sample is drawn from a study of OX40 agonist ivuxolimab in advanced cancers. Study at large: Each patient was given ivuxolimab into a vein every 2 weeks, at 0.01 to 10 mg/kg.

Sequencing was performed on CD4+ or CD8+ T cells sorted from blood, taken in a trial of the OX40 agonist ivuxolimab. The clonotype originates from an adult with an advanced solid tumor such as melanoma, head and neck, liver or kidney cancer. This chain links TRBV27 with TRBJ1-1; TRBD1 matches at 7 bases. The CDR3 sequence: CASSLGQVNTEAFF. The CDR3 coding sequence is TGTGCCAGCAGTTTAGGACAGGTGAACACTGAAGCTTTCTTT.